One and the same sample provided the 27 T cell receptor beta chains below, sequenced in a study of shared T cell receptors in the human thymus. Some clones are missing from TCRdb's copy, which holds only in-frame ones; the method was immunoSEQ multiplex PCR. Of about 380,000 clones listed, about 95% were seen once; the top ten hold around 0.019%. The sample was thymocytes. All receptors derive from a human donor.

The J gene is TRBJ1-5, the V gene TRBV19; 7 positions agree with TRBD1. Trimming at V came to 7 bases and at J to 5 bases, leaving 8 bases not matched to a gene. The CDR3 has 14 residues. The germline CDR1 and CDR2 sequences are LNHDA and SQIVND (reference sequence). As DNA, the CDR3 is TGTGCCAGTACCATGGGGACAGCCTATCAGCCCCAGCATTTT. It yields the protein CASTMGTAYQPQHF.

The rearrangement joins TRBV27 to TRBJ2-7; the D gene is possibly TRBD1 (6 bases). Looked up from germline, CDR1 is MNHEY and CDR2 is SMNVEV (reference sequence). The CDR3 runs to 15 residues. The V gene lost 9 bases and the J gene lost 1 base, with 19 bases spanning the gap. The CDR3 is CASRSQGRGSYEQYF. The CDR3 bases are TGTGCCAGTAGGAGCCAGGGGCGCGGTTCCTACGAGCAGTACTTC.

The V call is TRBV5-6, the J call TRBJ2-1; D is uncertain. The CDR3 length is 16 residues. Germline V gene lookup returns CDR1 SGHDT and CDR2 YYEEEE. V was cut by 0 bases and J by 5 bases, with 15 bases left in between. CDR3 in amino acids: CASSLAPLAGHNEQFF. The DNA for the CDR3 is TGTGCCAGCAGCTTGGCCCCCTTGGCCGGCCACAATGAGCAGTTCTTC.

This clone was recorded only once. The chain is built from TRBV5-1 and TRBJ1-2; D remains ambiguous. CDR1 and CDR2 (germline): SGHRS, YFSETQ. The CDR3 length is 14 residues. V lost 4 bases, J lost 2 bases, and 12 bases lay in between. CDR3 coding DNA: TGCGCCAGCAGCGATCAGACGATCAACTATGGCTACACCTTC. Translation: CASSDQTINYGYTF.

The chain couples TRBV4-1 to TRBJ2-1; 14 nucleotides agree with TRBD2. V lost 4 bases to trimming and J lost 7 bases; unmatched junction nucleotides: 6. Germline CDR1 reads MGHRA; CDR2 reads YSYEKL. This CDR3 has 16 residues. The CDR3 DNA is TGCGCCAGCAGCCCCCGGACTAGCGGGAGGAGGAATGAGCAGTTCTTC. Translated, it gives CASSPRTSGRRNEQFF.

The CDR3 DNA sequence: TGTGCCAGCAGCGTCGAAGACCCCCATAACACTGAAGCTTTCTTT. It codes for CASSVEDPHNTEAFF. The chain recombines TRBV9 with TRBJ1-1; no clear D gene. The V and J ends lost 2 bases and 2 bases respectively, with 13 bases between them. Looked up from germline, CDR1 is SGDLS and CDR2 is YYNGEE. This CDR3 comprises 15 residues.

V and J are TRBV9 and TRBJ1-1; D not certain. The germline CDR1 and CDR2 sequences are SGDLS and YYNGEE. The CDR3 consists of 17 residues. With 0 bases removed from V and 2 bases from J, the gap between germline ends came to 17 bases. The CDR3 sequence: CASSVVKDGEDNTEAFF. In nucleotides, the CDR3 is TGTGCCAGCAGCGTAGTAAAGGACGGGGAAGATAACACTGAAGCTTTCTTT.

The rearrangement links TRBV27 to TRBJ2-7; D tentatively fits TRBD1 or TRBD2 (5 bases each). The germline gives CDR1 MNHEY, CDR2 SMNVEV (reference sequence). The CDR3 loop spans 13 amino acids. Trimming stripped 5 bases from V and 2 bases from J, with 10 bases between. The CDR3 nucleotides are TGTGCCAGCAGTCGGGGCTTTACCTACGAGCAGTACTTC. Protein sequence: CASSRGFTYEQYF.

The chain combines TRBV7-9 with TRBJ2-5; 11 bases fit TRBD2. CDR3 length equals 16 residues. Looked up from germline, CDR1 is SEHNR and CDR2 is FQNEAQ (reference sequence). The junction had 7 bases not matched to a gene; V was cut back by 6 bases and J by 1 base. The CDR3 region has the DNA TGTGCCAGCAGTTGGGGACTAGCGGAGCCCCAAGAGACCCAGTACTTC. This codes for CASSWGLAEPQETQYF.

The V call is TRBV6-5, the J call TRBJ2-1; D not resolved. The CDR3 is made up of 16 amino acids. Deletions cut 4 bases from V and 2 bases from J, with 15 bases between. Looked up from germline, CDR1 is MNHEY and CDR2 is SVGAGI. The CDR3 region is CASSFYGCGPYNEQFF. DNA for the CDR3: TGTGCCAGCAGTTTCTACGGGTGTGGGCCCTACAATGAGCAGTTCTTC.

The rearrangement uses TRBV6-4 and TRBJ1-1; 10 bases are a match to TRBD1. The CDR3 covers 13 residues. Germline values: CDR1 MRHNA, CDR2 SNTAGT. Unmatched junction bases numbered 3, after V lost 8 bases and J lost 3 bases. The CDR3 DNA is TGTGCCAGCTCCGGGACAGGGGACACTGAAGCTTTCTTT. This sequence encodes CASSGTGDTEAFF.

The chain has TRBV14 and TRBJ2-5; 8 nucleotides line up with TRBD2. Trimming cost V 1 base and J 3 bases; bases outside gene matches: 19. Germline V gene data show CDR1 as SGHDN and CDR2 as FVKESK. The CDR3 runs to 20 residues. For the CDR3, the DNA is TGTGCCAGCAGCCAAGGTCGTCTTGGCGGGAGGCCGTCTACTAAAGAGACCCAGTACTTC. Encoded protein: CASSQGRLGGRPSTKETQYF.

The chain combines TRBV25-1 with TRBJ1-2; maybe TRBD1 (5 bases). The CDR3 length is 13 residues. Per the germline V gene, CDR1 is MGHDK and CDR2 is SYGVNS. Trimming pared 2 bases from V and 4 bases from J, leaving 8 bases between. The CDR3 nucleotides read TGTGCCAGCAGTGAACGGGGGGGCTATGGCTACACCTTC. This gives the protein CASSERGGYGYTF.

In DNA, the CDR3 is TGTGCCAGCAGTCGGGAGTGGCGTCGATTAGGGGGGGCCAACGTCCTGACTTTC. It translates to CASSREWRRLGGANVLTF. The chain uses TRBV5-6 and TRBJ2-6, with D tentatively TRBD2 (6 bases). The germline gives CDR1 SGHDT, CDR2 YYEEEE. The CDR3 is 18 residues long. V dropped 5 bases and J dropped 4 bases, with 22 bases sitting between them. Complete variable domain (other parts from reference TRBV5-6 and TRBJ2-6): DAGVTQSPTHLIKTRGQQVTLRCSPKSGHDTVSWYQQALGQGPQFIFQYYEEEERQRGNFPDRFSGHQFPNYSSELNVNALLLGDSALYLCASSREWRRLGGANVLTFGAGSRLTVL.

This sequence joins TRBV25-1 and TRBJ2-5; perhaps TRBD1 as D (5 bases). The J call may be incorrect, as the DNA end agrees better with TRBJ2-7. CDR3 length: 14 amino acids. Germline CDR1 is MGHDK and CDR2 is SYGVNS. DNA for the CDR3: TGTGCCAGCAGTCCCCAGGGCTACCTTTACGAGCAGTACTTC. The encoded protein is CASSPQGYLYEQYF.

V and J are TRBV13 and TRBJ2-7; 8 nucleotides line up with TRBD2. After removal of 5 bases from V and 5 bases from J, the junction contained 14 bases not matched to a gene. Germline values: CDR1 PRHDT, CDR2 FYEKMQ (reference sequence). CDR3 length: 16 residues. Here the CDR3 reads CASSPRTVAGIHEQYF. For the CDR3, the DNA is TGTGCCAGCAGCCCCCGTACGGTAGCGGGGATACACGAGCAGTACTTC. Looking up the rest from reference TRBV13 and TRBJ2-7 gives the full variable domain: AAGVIQSPRHLIKEKRETATLKCYPIPRHDTVYWYQQGPGQDPQFLISFYEKMQSDKGSIPDRFSAQQFSDYHSELNMSSLELGDSALYFCASSPRTVAGIHEQYFGPGTRLTVT.

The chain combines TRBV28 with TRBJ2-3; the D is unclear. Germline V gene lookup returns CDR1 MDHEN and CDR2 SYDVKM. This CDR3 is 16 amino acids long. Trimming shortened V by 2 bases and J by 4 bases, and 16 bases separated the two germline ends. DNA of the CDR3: TGTGCCAGCAGTTTACCCCCCCCGGATAGGGCAGATACGCAGTATTTT. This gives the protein CASSLPPPDRADTQYF.

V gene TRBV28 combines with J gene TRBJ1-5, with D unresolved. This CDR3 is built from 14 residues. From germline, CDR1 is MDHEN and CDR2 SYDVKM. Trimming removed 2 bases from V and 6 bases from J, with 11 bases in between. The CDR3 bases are TGTGCCAGCAGTTTACCCGGGCCCCCTCAGCCCCAGCATTTT. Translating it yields CASSLPGPPQPQHF. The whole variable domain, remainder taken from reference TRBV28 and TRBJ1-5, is DVKVTQSSRYLVKRTGEKVFLECVQDMDHENMFWYRQDPGLGLRLIYFSYDVKMKEKGDIPEGYSVSREKKERFSLILESASTNQTSMYLCASSLPGPPQPQHFGDGTRLSIL.

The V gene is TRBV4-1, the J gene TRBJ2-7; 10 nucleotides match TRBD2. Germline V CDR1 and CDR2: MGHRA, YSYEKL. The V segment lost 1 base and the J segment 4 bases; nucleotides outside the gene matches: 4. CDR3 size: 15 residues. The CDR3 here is CASSQVLAGRYEQYF. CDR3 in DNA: TGCGCCAGCAGCCAAGTACTAGCGGGAAGGTACGAGCAGTACTTC.

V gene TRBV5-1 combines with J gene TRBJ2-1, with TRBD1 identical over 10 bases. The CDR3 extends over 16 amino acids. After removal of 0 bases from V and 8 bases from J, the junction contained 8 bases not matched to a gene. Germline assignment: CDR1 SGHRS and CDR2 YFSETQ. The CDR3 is CASSLDGTGEGDEQFF. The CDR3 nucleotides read TGCGCCAGCAGCTTGGATGGGACAGGGGAAGGGGATGAGCAGTTCTTC.

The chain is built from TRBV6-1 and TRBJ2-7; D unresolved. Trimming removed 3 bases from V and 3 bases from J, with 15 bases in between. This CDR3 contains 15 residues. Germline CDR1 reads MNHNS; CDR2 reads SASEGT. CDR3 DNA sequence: TGTGCCAGCAGTGAGGGCAGGAGACCTCTCTACGAGCAGTACTTC. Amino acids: CASSEGRRPLYEQYF.

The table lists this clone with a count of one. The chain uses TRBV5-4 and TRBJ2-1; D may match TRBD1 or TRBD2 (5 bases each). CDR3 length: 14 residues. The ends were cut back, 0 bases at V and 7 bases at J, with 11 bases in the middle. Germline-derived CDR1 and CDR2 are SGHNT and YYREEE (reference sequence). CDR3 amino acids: CASSLGDGANEQFF. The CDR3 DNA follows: TGTGCCAGCAGCTTGGGCGACGGGGCGAATGAGCAGTTCTTC.

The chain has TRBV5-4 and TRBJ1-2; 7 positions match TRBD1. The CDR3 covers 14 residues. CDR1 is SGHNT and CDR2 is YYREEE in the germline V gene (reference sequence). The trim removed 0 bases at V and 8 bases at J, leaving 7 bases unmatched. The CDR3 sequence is CASSLAGGQRGYTF. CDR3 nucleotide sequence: TGTGCCAGCAGCTTGGCGGGGGGACAGCGGGGCTACACCTTC.

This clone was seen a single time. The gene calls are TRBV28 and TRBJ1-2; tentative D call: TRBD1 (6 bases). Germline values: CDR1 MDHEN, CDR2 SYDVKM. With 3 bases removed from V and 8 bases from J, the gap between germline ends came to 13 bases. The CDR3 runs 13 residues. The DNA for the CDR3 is TGTGCCAGCAGTTTGGGGGGCGCGGAAGGCTACACCTTC. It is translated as CASSLGGAEGYTF.

CDR3 coding DNA: TGTGCCATCTCGGGGGACAGGGGGCAAGAGCAGTACTTC. Translating it yields CAISGDRGQEQYF. V usage is TRBV28 and J usage is TRBJ2-7, with 12 bases lining up with TRBD1. This CDR3 spans 13 amino acids. V lost 10 bases to trimming and J lost 7 bases; unmatched junction nucleotides: 8. Germline CDR1 is MDHEN and CDR2 is SYDVKM.

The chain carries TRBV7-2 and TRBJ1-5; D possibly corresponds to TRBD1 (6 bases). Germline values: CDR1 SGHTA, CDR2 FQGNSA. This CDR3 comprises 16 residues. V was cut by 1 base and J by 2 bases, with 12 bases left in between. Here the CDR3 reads CASSLVGGARNQPQHF. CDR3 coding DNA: TGTGCCAGCAGCTTAGTAGGGGGGGCCCGCAATCAGCCCCAGCATTTT.

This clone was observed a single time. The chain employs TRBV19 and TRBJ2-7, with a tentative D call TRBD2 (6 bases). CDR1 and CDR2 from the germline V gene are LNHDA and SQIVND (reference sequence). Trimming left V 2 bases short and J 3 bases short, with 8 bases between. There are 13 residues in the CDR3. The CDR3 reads CASSIRGFYEQYF. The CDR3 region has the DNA TGTGCCAGTAGTATACGGGGGTTCTACGAGCAGTACTTC.